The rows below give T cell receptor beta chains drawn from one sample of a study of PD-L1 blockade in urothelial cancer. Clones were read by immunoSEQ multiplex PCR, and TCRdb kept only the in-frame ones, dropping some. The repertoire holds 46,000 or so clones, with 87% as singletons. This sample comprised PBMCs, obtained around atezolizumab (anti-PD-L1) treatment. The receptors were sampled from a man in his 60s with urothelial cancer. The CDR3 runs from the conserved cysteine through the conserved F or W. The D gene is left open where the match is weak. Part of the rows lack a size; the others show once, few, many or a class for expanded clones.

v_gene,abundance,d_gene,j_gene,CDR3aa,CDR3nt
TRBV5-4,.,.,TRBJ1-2,CASSLARDYGYTF,TGTGCCAGCAGCTTGGCCAGGGACTATGGCTACACCTTC
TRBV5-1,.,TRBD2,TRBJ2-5,CASASTSGPRETQYF,TGCGCCAGCGCCTCCACTAGCGGCCCACGAGAGACCCAGTACTTC
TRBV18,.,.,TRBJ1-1,CASSVAGTQNTEAFF,TGTGCCAGCTCAGTTGCCGGGACACAGAACACTGAAGCTTTCTTT
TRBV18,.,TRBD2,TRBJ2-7,CASSPLTSGGAYEQYF,TGTGCCAGCTCACCCCTAACTAGCGGGGGGGCCTACGAGCAGTACTTC
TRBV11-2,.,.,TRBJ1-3,CASSSGDRSPSGNTIYF,TGTGCCAGCAGCTCGGGCGACAGGTCTCCCTCTGGAAACACCATATATTTT
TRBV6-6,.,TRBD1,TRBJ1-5,CASSSRQGPSNQPQHF,TGTGCCAGCAGTTCACGACAGGGGCCTAGCAATCAGCCCCAGCATTTT
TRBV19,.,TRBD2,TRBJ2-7,CASSRTGTSPNSAYEQYF,TGTGCCAGTAGCCGAACCGGGACTAGCCCTAACTCGGCCTACGAGCAGTACTTC
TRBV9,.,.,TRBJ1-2,CASGRGTYGYTF,TGTGCCAGCGGTAGGGGGACCTATGGCTACACCTTC
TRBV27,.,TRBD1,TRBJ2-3,CASSLTGITSTDTQYF,TGTGCCAGCAGTTTGACAGGGATAACTAGCACAGATACGCAGTATTTT
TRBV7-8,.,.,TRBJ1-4,CASSIRGGGTNEKLFF,TGTGCCAGCAGCATAAGGGGAGGGGGGACTAATGAAAAACTGTTTTTT
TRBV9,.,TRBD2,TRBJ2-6,CASSQTSGGASGANVLTF,TGTGCCAGCAGCCAGACTAGCGGGGGGGCCTCTGGGGCCAACGTCCTGACTTTC
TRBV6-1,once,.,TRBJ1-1,CASSEGRVTEAFF,TGTGCCAGCAGTGAGGGGAGGGTGACTGAAGCTTTCTTT
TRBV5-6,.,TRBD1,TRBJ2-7,CASRTQGDEQYF,TGTGCCAGCAGGACACAGGGGGACGAGCAGTACTTC
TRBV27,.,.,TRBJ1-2,CASSPDSAYGYTF,TGTGCCAGCAGTCCCGACTCCGCCTATGGCTACACCTTC
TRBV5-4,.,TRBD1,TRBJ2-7,CASSAGTGTYEQYF,TGTGCCAGCAGTGCCGGGACAGGCACCTACGAGCAGTACTTC
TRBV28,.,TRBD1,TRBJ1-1,CASSSLRTGRPEAFF,TGTGCCAGCAGTTCCCTCCGGACAGGGCGACCTGAAGCTTTCTTT
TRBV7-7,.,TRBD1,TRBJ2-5,CASSLGTAQETQYF,TGTGCTAGCAGCCTAGGGACAGCCCAAGAGACCCAGTACTTC
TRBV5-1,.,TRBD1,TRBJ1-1,CASSRGQGVTEAFF,TGCGCCAGCAGCAGGGGACAGGGGGTCACTGAAGCTTTCTTT
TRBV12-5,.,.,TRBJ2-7,CASGLATGEQYF,TGTGCTAGTGGTTTGGCGACAGGCGAGCAGTACTTC
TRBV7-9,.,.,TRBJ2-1,CASSFLVRGEQFF,TGTGCCAGCAGCTTTCTTGTGCGCGGTGAGCAGTTCTTC
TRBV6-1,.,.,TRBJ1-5,CASNLGGQPQHF,TGTGCCAGCAATTTGGGGGGACAGCCCCAGCATTTT
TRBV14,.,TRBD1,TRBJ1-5,CASSQGEPQGAGQPQHF,TGTGCCAGCAGCCAAGGGGAGCCACAGGGGGCGGGTCAGCCCCAGCATTTT
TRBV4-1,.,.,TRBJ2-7,CASSQKGGPEQYF,TGCGCCAGCAGCCAAAAGGGAGGACCCGAGCAGTACTTC
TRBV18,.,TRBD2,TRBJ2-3,CASSPRTSGRNTDTQYF,TGTGCCAGCTCACCCAGGACTAGCGGGCGCAACACAGATACGCAGTATTTT